The rows below give T cell receptor beta chains drawn from one sample of a study of radiotherapy plus CTLA-4 blockade in lung cancer. Measured with immunoSEQ multiplex PCR; TCRdb has only the in-frame clones, and not every one. The sample has more than 95,000 clones, 65% to 85% seen once. Specimen: peripheral blood, collected from a patient treated with radiotherapy plus ipilimumab. The receptors derive from a human donor with non-small cell lung cancer who had a partial response to radiotherapy plus ipilimumab. Some clones in this sample may be carry-over from other donors' samples. Each CDR3 is given without its conserved first and last residue. Fields, in order: J gene, V gene, CDR3 protein.

TRBJ1-2,TRBV7-2,ASSPKGQSNYGYT
TRBJ2-3,TRBV7-3,ASRGADTQY
TRBJ2-1,TRBV5-1,ASSLGLAGLSSYNEQF
TRBJ1-6,TRBV7-8,ASSLEQGTRPLH
TRBJ2-7,TRBV6-1,ASSSGTSRHEQY
TRBJ2-7,TRBV7-9,ASSLQGGVGEQY
TRBJ2-3,TRBV10-1,ASSEESDSTDTQY
TRBJ2-1,TRBV9,ASSVEGQGVGEQF
TRBJ2-7,TRBV2,ASILKPNSYEQY
TRBJ1-1,TRBV5-5,ASSLVSSQVGTEAF
TRBJ1-2,TRBV27,ASSPTTGSNGYT
TRBJ1-1,TRBV4-3,ASSQGRNTEAF
TRBJ1-5,TRBV19,ASSITGAVGNQPQH
TRBJ1-4,TRBV2,ASSWDRANEKLF
TRBJ2-1,TRBV18,ASSPEGLAYNEQF
TRBJ2-7,TRBV10-3,AISDPGTSYEQY
TRBJ2-7,TRBV2,ASSSRQGYYEQY
TRBJ2-1,TRBV10-1,ASSESSGGPNEQF
TRBJ1-4,TRBV9,ASSRAGENEKLF